One and the same sample provided the 23 T cell receptor beta chains below, sequenced in a study of cytomegalovirus exposure and HLA in healthy donors. Primers for the PCR totalled 60 Vbeta and 13 Jbeta. Clones were read by immunoSEQ multiplex PCR, and TCRdb kept only the in-frame ones, dropping some. Among approximately 150,000 clones listed, around 76% were seen once. The sequencing input was PBMCs. The receptor set was obtained from a middle-aged woman in good health and CMV-seronegative.

The J gene is TRBJ2-3, the V gene TRBV9, with 7 positions matching TRBD2. Germline V gives CDR1 SGDLS, CDR2 YYNGEE. Trimming took 4 bases from V and 0 from J; bases not matched to a gene: 11. This CDR3 comprises 17 residues. Here the CDR3 DNA reads TGTGCCAGCAGCCGCTCATTAAGCGGGACTAGCACAGATACGCAGTATTTT. Protein: CASSRSLSGTSTDTQYF.

This clone was detected only a few times. The chain has TRBV28 and TRBJ2-7, with 7 bases matching TRBD1. CDR3 length equals 14 residues. V gave up 7 bases and J gave up 5 bases; unmatched junction bases: 11. The V gene's germline CDR1 is MDHEN and CDR2 SYDVKM. CDR3 nucleotides: TGTGCCAGCATCCAAGGGGGCAGTGGCCACGAGCAGTACTTC. Translating it yields CASIQGGSGHEQYF.

The genes are TRBV30 and TRBJ2-7, with 10 bases lining up with TRBD2. The trim removed 2 bases at V and 2 bases at J, leaving 3 bases unmatched. This CDR3 has 14 residues. Germline CDR1 GTSNPN, CDR2 SVGIG (reference sequence). The chain's CDR3 is CAWSRTSGAYEQYF. The CDR3 region has the DNA TGTGCCTGGAGTAGGACTAGCGGTGCCTACGAGCAGTACTTC.

The J gene is TRBJ2-1, the V gene TRBV5-6; 12 nucleotides line up with TRBD2. The J segment lost 2 bases and the V segment lost 0 bases, leaving 0 bases of the junction unmatched. The germline V gene encodes CDR1 SGHDT and CDR2 YYEEEE. This CDR3 is built from 16 residues. The DNA for the CDR3 is TGTGCCAGCAGCTTGGGACTAGCGGGAGCCTACAATGAGCAGTTCTTC. Protein sequence: CASSLGLAGAYNEQFF.

The chain couples TRBV4-2 to TRBJ1-1; unclear D gene. V gave up 3 bases and J gave up 3 bases, with 14 bases separating them. This CDR3 has 15 amino acids. CDR1 and CDR2 from the germline V gene are LGHNA and YNFKEQ. The CDR3 DNA is TGTGCCAGCAGCCAGCTCGGGGTGAGCCACACTGAAGCTTTCTTT. It codes for CASSQLGVSHTEAFF.

The chain is built from TRBV27 and TRBJ1-2, with 8 bases aligning to TRBD1. After removal of 3 bases from V and 2 bases from J, the junction contained 17 bases not matched to a gene. The V gene's germline CDR1 is MNHEY and CDR2 SMNVEV (reference sequence). This CDR3 has 19 amino acids. The CDR3 spells CASSFAPGGGMGRNYGYTF. In DNA form, the CDR3 reads TGTGCCAGCAGTTTCGCGCCAGGGGGCGGGATGGGTAGAAACTATGGCTACACCTTC.

This clone was counted a few times. This rearrangement joins TRBV18 to TRBJ2-7; TRBD2 matches 11 bases. V lost 2 bases, J lost 2 bases, and 5 bases stayed unmatched. This CDR3 spans 16 amino acids. CDR1 is KGHSH and CDR2 is LQKENI in the germline V gene. The CDR3 sequence: CASSPSLAGGAYEQYF. Here the CDR3 DNA reads TGTGCCAGCTCACCATCCTTAGCGGGAGGGGCCTACGAGCAGTACTTC.

This chain uses TRBV10-3 with TRBJ1-2; D ambiguous. Looked up from germline, CDR1 is ENHRY and CDR2 is SYGVKD. This CDR3 comprises 14 residues. Trimming removed 0 bases from V and 8 bases from J, with 13 bases in between. CDR3 in DNA: TGTGCCATCAGTGAGTCGGGCGAAGAAAAGGGCTACACCTTC. The encoded protein is CAISESGEEKGYTF.

This chain links TRBV5-1 with TRBJ2-3, with D perhaps matching TRBD2 (6 bases). Germline lookup yields CDR1 SGHRS and CDR2 YFSETQ. Trimming removed 0 bases at V and 0 bases at J, with 8 bases between. The CDR3 length is 15 residues. The CDR3 sequence: CASSLVAGSTDTQYF. The DNA of the CDR3 is TGCGCCAGCAGCTTGGTCGCGGGAAGCACAGATACGCAGTATTTT.

The CDR3 coding sequence is TGTGCCAGTTCCGACGACCTTCTGGGGGGAGGGCAAGAGACCCAGTACTTC. Protein sequence: CASSDDLLGGGQETQYF. The chain recombines TRBV25-1 with TRBJ2-5; the match to TRBD2 covers 7 bases. V lost 9 bases and J lost 2; bases outside the gene matches: 18. Germline V gene data show CDR1 as MGHDK and CDR2 as SYGVNS. The CDR3 has 17 residues. Full variable domain (outside the CDR3, taken from reference TRBV25-1 and TRBJ2-5): EADIYQTPRYLVIGTGKKITLECSQTMGHDKMYWYQQDPGMELHLIHYSYGVNSTEKGDLSSESTVSRIRTEHFPLTLESARPSHTSQYLCASSDDLLGGGQETQYFGPGTRLLVL.

This clone was seen a few times. The chain has TRBV5-1 and TRBJ2-3; D not certain. The length of the CDR3 is 13 residues. Germline loops: CDR1 SGHRS, CDR2 YFSETQ. Trimming took off 4 bases at V and 6 bases at J, with 12 bases between the two ends. The CDR3: CASSLGQQDTQYF. The CDR3 DNA reads TGCGCCAGCAGCCTAGGTCAGCAGGATACGCAGTATTTT.

The rearrangement uses TRBV5-1 and TRBJ2-1; 14 bases are shared with TRBD2. Germline V lookup: CDR1 SGHRS, CDR2 YFSETQ. This CDR3 contains 15 residues. Trimming at V came to 4 bases and at J to 7 bases, leaving 4 bases not matched to a gene. The CDR3 DNA reads as TGCGCCAGCAGCCCTCGACTAGCGGGAGGGAATGAGCAGTTCTTC. Its translation: CASSPRLAGGNEQFF.

The chain links TRBV5-1 to TRBJ1-1; 7 bases agree with TRBD1. The germline V gene encodes CDR1 SGHRS and CDR2 YFSETQ. The CDR3 has 13 amino acids. Trimming took 3 bases from V and 7 from J; bases not matched to a gene: 6. The CDR3 sequence: CASSYKWDSEAFF. The CDR3 DNA reads TGCGCCAGCAGCTACAAGTGGGACAGTGAAGCTTTCTTT. Combining the CDR3 with reference TRBV5-1 and TRBJ1-1 gives the whole variable domain KAGVTQTPRYLIKTRGQQVTLSCSPISGHRSVSWYQQTPGQGLQFLFEYFSETQRNKGNFPGRFSGRQFSNSRSEMNVSTLELGDSALYLCASSYKWDSEAFFGQGTRLTVV.

The chain links TRBV2 to TRBJ2-3; 14 positions agree with TRBD2. Trimming cost V 6 bases and J 2 bases; bases outside gene matches: 4. The CDR3 is made up of 16 amino acids. Germline lookup yields CDR1 SNHLY and CDR2 FYNNEI. This CDR3 reads CASSRLAGGNTDTQYF. The CDR3 region has the DNA TGTGCCAGCAGCCGACTAGCGGGAGGGAACACAGATACGCAGTATTTT.

This chain uses TRBV6-5 with TRBJ2-7, with 8 bases identical to TRBD2. Trimming cost V 3 bases and J 2 bases; bases outside gene matches: 9. This CDR3 is built from 16 residues. Germline V gene sequence: CDR1 MNHEY, CDR2 SVGAGI. CDR3 in amino acids: CASSYGASGSPYEQYF. In nucleotides, the CDR3 is TGTGCCAGCAGTTATGGGGCTAGCGGGTCGCCCTACGAGCAGTACTTC.

This clone showed up just a few times. The V gene is TRBV6-6, the J gene TRBJ1-2, with 10 bases matching TRBD1. The germline V gene encodes CDR1 MNHNY and CDR2 SVGAGI (reference sequence). Trimming at V came to 0 bases and at J to 6 bases, leaving 4 bases not matched to a gene. There are 15 residues in the CDR3. The CDR3 DNA follows: TGTGCCAGCAGTTACTCTCCGGACAGGGGGGATGGCTACACCTTC. Its protein product is CASSYSPDRGDGYTF.

This sequence joins TRBV2 and TRBJ1-3, with D uncertain. The germline V gene encodes CDR1 SNHLY and CDR2 FYNNEI. The germline V and J ends were trimmed by 8 bases and 0 bases, with 8 bases remaining between them. The CDR3 is made up of 13 amino acids. The CDR3 spells CASAVVSGNTIYF. As DNA, the CDR3 is TGTGCCAGCGCCGTAGTCTCTGGAAACACCATATATTTT. Full variable domain (rest looked up from reference TRBV2 and TRBJ1-3): EPEVTQTPSHQVTQMGQEVILRCVPISNHLYFYWYRQILGQKVEFLVSFYNNEISEKSEIFDDQFSVERPDGSNFTLKIRSTKLEDSAMYFCASAVVSGNTIYFGEGSWLTVV.

J is TRBJ2-2 and V is TRBV27; 14 bases map to TRBD2. Losses at the gene ends were 4 bases for V and 1 base for J; bases not matched to a gene: 5. The CDR3 sequence is 18 residues long. From germline, CDR1 is MNHEY and CDR2 SMNVEV (reference sequence). In DNA, the CDR3 is TGTGCCAGCAGTTCGGGACTAGCGGGAGCGTGGAACACCGGGGAGCTGTTTTTT. This translates into CASSSGLAGAWNTGELFF.

The chain combines TRBV28 with TRBJ1-1; 7 nucleotides line up with TRBD1. Germline lookup yields CDR1 MDHEN and CDR2 SYDVKM. V gave up 6 bases and J gave up 7 bases; unmatched junction bases: 23. The length of the CDR3 is 18 residues. CDR3 DNA: TGTGCCAGCAGCCCGACAGGGAACGCAAAATGGGCGATGGGTGAAGCTTTCTTT. Translating it yields CASSPTGNAKWAMGEAFF.

This chain connects TRBV30 to TRBJ2-1; 8 positions agree with TRBD1. V lost 6 bases to trimming and J lost 0 bases; unmatched junction nucleotides: 10. Germline CDR1 GTSNPN, CDR2 SVGIG (reference sequence). CDR3 length: 16 residues. The CDR3 DNA reads as TGTGCCTGCCTACCGGGACAGGATTTCTCCTACAATGAGCAGTTCTTC. Translating it yields CACLPGQDFSYNEQFF.

This rearrangement joins TRBV5-1 to TRBJ2-2, with a weak D call TRBD1 (5 bases). Germline lookup yields CDR1 SGHRS and CDR2 YFSETQ. This CDR3 spans 14 amino acids. Trimming took 0 bases from V and 6 from J, leaving 9 bases between them. The CDR3 DNA reads as TGCGCCAGCAGCTTGGACAGGCACCCCGGGGAGCTGTTTTTT. Encoded protein: CASSLDRHPGELFF.

J is TRBJ1-4 and V is TRBV2; no definite D call. The germline CDR1 and CDR2 sequences are SNHLY and FYNNEI. The CDR3 length is 11 residues. CDR3 in amino acids: CASWAGEKLFF. The CDR3 DNA is TGTGCTTCCTGGGCCGGCGAAAAACTGTTTTTT.

This clone was counted only a few times. One junction end disagrees with the germline gene, perhaps due to a read error. V and J are TRBV7-9 and TRBJ1-1, with 8 positions matching TRBD1. The CDR3 runs 16 residues. CDR1 is SEHNR and CDR2 is FQNEAQ in the germline V gene (reference sequence). The CDR3, as DNA: TGTGCCAGCAGCTGGGGGGACAGGTTGGGGAACGCTGAAGCTTTCTTT. As protein: CASSWGDRLGNAEAFF.